This T cell receptor (beta chain) was recovered during a study of CD8 T cells in ankylosing spondylitis. Study-level results: Disease-linked clones were found to be CD8+ and relatively rare in peripheral blood.

CDR1 and CDR2 from the germline V gene are GTSNPN and SVGIG (reference sequence). The length of the CDR3 is 14 residues. V shed 0 bases and J shed 1 base, with 8 bases lying between them. In TCRdb, the 5' RACE reads were re-called with MiXCR into one record per CDR3 protein. The profile covers around 150,000 distinct CDR3 sequences, with about 7% appearing a single time and roughly 12% taken by the ten largest. In the case of this clonotype: As yet, its antigen is unknown.

The chain has TRBV30 and TRBJ2-3, with D possibly called TRBD1 or TRBD2 (5 bases each). This TCR was recovered from a female donor with ankylosing spondylitis or in good health (not recorded which). The source material was blood, either unsorted or a sorted T cell fraction (not recorded which). The CDR3 sequence: CAWSVRGGTDTQYF. The CDR3 DNA reads TGTGCCTGGAGTGTACGAGGGGGCACAGATACGCAGTATTTT.